A single sample gave rise to the 28 T cell receptor beta chains below, sequenced in a study of Siglec-9 on CD8 T cells in melanoma. TCRdb's table, derived via immunoSEQ multiplex PCR, lists solely in-frame clones and lacks some. The repertoire includes about 30,000 clones, 75% to 85% of them detected once, and 5.8% sits in the top ten. Material: Siglec-9- CD8+ T cells sorted from blood. The receptors were sampled from a human donor in good health.

The J gene is TRBJ1-1, the V gene TRBV29-1, with TRBD1 as a possible D gene (5 bases). Germline V CDR1 and CDR2: SQVTM, ANQGSEA. Trimming removed 0 bases at V and 2 bases at J, with 13 bases between. The CDR3 sequence is 15 residues long. In nucleotides, the CDR3 is TGCAGCGTTGAAGAGGGGTCAGGGTATAACACTGAAGCTTTCTTT. Its translation is CSVEEGSGYNTEAFF.

In this sample, this clone turned up once. This chain uses TRBV6-6 with TRBJ1-1; D is unclear. Germline V lookup: CDR1 MNHNY, CDR2 SVGAGI (reference sequence). Trimming stripped 0 bases from V and 1 base from J, with 6 bases between. CDR3 length: 14 residues. CDR3 sequence (DNA): TGTGCCAGCAGTTACTCCGTTAGGAACACTGAAGCTTTCTTT. As protein: CASSYSVRNTEAFF.

The chain employs TRBV5-5 and TRBJ2-1; the D is unclear. This CDR3 comprises 13 residues. The germline V gene has CDR1 SGHKS and CDR2 YYEKEE (reference sequence). V shed 2 bases and J shed 3 bases, with 6 bases lying between them. As DNA, the CDR3 is TGTGCCAGCAGCTTCGATCTCTACAATGAGCAGTTCTTC. Encoded protein: CASSFDLYNEQFF.

The chain couples TRBV10-1 to TRBJ2-3; D is uncertain. The CDR3 has 14 residues. V lost 3 bases, J lost 0 bases, and 7 bases lay in between. The germline gives CDR1 WNHNN, CDR2 SYGVQD (reference sequence). Here the CDR3 DNA reads TGCGCCAGCAGTGACTTGACTAGCACAGATACGCAGTATTTT. Translation: CASSDLTSTDTQYF.

The chain links TRBV27 to TRBJ1-4, with D perhaps TRBD1 (5 bases). V was trimmed by 4 bases and J by 8 bases, leaving 17 bases between them. The germline CDR1 and CDR2 sequences are MNHEY and SMNVEV (reference sequence). This CDR3 has 15 residues. For the CDR3, the DNA is TGTGCCAGCAGTTCCATAGGGACCAGGAGGGAAAAACTGTTTTTT. Translating gives CASSSIGTRREKLFF.

The rearrangement uses TRBV27 and TRBJ1-1; D not certain. Germline CDR1 and CDR2: MNHEY and SMNVEV (reference sequence). The CDR3 has 13 residues. Trimming stripped 2 bases from V and 4 bases from J, with 8 bases between. The CDR3 region is CASSLGVFTEAFF. The CDR3 nucleotides read TGTGCCAGCAGTTTAGGGGTTTTCACTGAAGCTTTCTTT.

This rearrangement joins TRBV4-1 to TRBJ2-1; 8 positions agree with TRBD2. Looked up from germline, CDR1 is MGHRA and CDR2 is YSYEKL. CDR3 size: 16 residues. J gave up 4 bases and V 0 bases, and 5 bases lay outside the gene matches. CDR3 loop: CASSQDLLAAYNEQFF. The CDR3 DNA is TGCGCCAGCAGCCAAGATTTACTAGCGGCGTACAATGAGCAGTTCTTC.

The chain couples TRBV27 to TRBJ2-1; D is possibly TRBD1 or TRBD2 (5 bases each). V dropped 5 bases and J dropped 9 bases, with 17 bases sitting between them. Germline values: CDR1 MNHEY, CDR2 SMNVEV (reference sequence). The CDR3 has 14 amino acids. Here the CDR3 reads CASSKPGPLGEQFF. The DNA of the CDR3 is TGTGCCAGCAGTAAACCGGGGCCCTTGGGTGAGCAGTTCTTC.

This clone came up a few times. This chain links TRBV7-9 with TRBJ1-2; no firm D call. Per the germline V gene, CDR1 is SEHNR and CDR2 is FQNEAQ (reference sequence). The V end lost 11 bases, the J end lost 3 bases, and 16 bases lay between the germline ends. The CDR3 has 13 amino acids. For the CDR3, the DNA is TGTGCCTATCGAGGAGGGAATCACTATGGCTACACCTTC. This codes for CAYRGGNHYGYTF.

J is TRBJ1-5 and V is TRBV27; a possible D gene is TRBD1 (5 bases). The V gene's germline CDR1 is MNHEY and CDR2 SMNVEV (reference sequence). The CDR3 loop spans 13 amino acids. Trimming cost V 6 bases and J 4 bases, with 10 bases left between them. CDR3 loop: CASRPGGNQPQHF. The CDR3 DNA follows: TGTGCCAGCAGGCCCGGGGGAAATCAGCCCCAGCATTTT.

The chain links TRBV19 to TRBJ2-7; D perhaps matches TRBD2 (6 bases). The germline V and J ends were trimmed by 5 bases and 0 bases, with 20 bases remaining between them. Germline CDR1 is LNHDA and CDR2 is SQIVND (reference sequence). This CDR3 has 17 amino acids. The CDR3, as DNA: TGTGCCAGTAGTTTCCGGGGTCCTCTGGGGGGCTCCTACGAGCAGTACTTC. This encodes CASSFRGPLGGSYEQYF. Full variable domain (missing parts from reference TRBV19 and TRBJ2-7): DGGITQSPKYLFRKEGQNVTLSCEQNLNHDAMYWYRQDPGQGLRLIYYSQIVNDFQKGDIAEGYSVSREKKESFPLTVTSAQKNPTAFYLCASSFRGPLGGSYEQYFGPGTRLTVT.

CDR3 loop: CASSFTGTGSADTQYF. CDR3 coding DNA: TGTGCCAGCAGCTTTACCGGGACAGGGAGCGCAGATACGCAGTATTTT. The chain links TRBV11-2 to TRBJ2-3, with 9 bases fitting TRBD1. The V and J ends lost 3 bases and 4 bases, in that order; junction bases with no gene match: 8. The CDR3 runs to 16 residues. CDR1 is SGHAT and CDR2 is FQNNGV in the germline V gene. The complete variable domain, with remaining parts taken from reference TRBV11-2 and TRBJ2-3, reads EAGVAQSPRYKIIEKRQSVAFWCNPISGHATLYWYQQILGQGPKLLIQFQNNGVVDDSQLPKDRFSAERLKGVDSTLKIQPAKLEDSAVYLCASSFTGTGSADTQYFGPGTRLTVL.

The rearrangement uses TRBV7-8 and TRBJ1-4, with 7 bases matching TRBD1. V was pared by 5 bases and J by 2 bases, with 2 bases of the junction left unmatched. Per germline, CDR1 SGHVS and CDR2 FQNEAQ. CDR3 length: 14 residues. Here the CDR3 reads CASSLQGTNEKLFF. CDR3 sequence (DNA): TGTGCCAGCAGCCTACAGGGGACTAATGAAAAACTGTTTTTT.

This clone was detected only once. The chain joins TRBV4-1 to TRBJ2-7; 9 bases line up with TRBD1. J was trimmed by 0 bases and V by 0 bases; bases with no gene match: 6. The CDR3 sequence is 17 residues long. Germline CDR1 MGHRA, CDR2 YSYEKL. The CDR3 region has the DNA TGCGCCAGCAGCCAAGAAGACGGGACAGGGAGCTCCTACGAGCAGTACTTC. Translation gives CASSQEDGTGSSYEQYF.

The chain has TRBV19 and TRBJ2-5; D is possibly TRBD2 (6 bases). Germline assignment: CDR1 LNHDA and CDR2 SQIVND (reference sequence). The CDR3 runs 14 residues. V lost 4 bases to trimming and J lost 1 base, with 10 bases between them. The CDR3 nucleotides read TGTGCCAGTAGTACCTGGGACTCCCAAGAGACCCAGTACTTC. This codes for CASSTWDSQETQYF.

The CDR3 sequence is CASSFSGSNQPQHF. DNA for the CDR3: TGTGCCAGCAGCTTCAGTGGGTCGAATCAGCCCCAGCATTTT. The chain uses TRBV7-9 and TRBJ1-5, with D unresolved. V lost 3 bases to trimming and J lost 4 bases, with 10 bases between them. This CDR3 contains 14 residues. Germline V lookup: CDR1 SEHNR, CDR2 FQNEAQ (reference sequence).

V and J are TRBV27 and TRBJ2-1, with 13 bases fitting TRBD2. The CDR3 is made up of 15 amino acids. J was trimmed by 9 bases and V by 5 bases; bases with no gene match: 7. In germline, CDR1 is MNHEY, CDR2 SMNVEV (reference sequence). This CDR3 is CASSITSGGAVEQFF. The DNA of the CDR3 is TGTGCCAGCAGTATAACTAGCGGGGGGGCCGTTGAGCAGTTCTTC.

This clone came up once. This chain uses TRBV15 with TRBJ2-7; 7 positions match TRBD2. The V gene end was trimmed by 4 bases and the J gene end by 3 bases; junction bases not matched to a gene: 0. CDR1 is LNHNV, CDR2 YYDKDF, per germline (reference sequence). The CDR3 extends over 12 amino acids. CDR3 residues: CATSKRGYEQYV. The CDR3 nucleotides read TGTGCCACCAGCAAGCGGGGCTACGAGCAGTACGTC.

V and J are TRBV23-1 and TRBJ2-7; D perhaps matches TRBD1 (6 bases). TRBV23-1 is noted as an ORF with a role that remains uncertain. The CDR3 sequence is 18 residues long. Trimming removed 4 bases at V and 0 bases at J, with 22 bases between. CDR3 protein: CASSPYTGTPFGSYEQYV. CDR3 sequence (DNA): TGCGCCAGCAGTCCGTACACCGGGACACCCTTTGGCTCCTACGAGCAGTACGTC.

The chain is built from TRBV2 and TRBJ1-5; D call uncertain. From germline, CDR1 is SNHLY and CDR2 FYNNEI. Trimming removed 6 bases at V and 3 bases at J, with 15 bases between. This CDR3 region has 15 residues. The CDR3 protein is CASSQSDQDNQPQHF. The CDR3 DNA reads TGTGCCAGCAGCCAATCGGACCAAGACAATCAGCCCCAGCATTTT. The entire variable domain, with the rest obtained from reference TRBV2 and TRBJ1-5, is as follows: EPEVTQTPSHQVTQMGQEVILRCVPISNHLYFYWYRQILGQKVEFLVSFYNNEISEKSEIFDDQFSVERPDGSNFTLKIRSTKLEDSAMYFCASSQSDQDNQPQHFGDGTRLSIL.

This clone occurred a few times. The V gene is TRBV4-1, the J gene TRBJ1-1, with 7 bases that match TRBD1. The J segment lost 1 base and the V segment lost 3 bases, leaving 5 bases of the junction unmatched. This CDR3 contains 15 residues. CDR1 is MGHRA, CDR2 YSYEKL, per germline. The DNA for the CDR3 is TGCGCCAGCAGCCATGGGAGACAGGGGAACACTGAAGCTTTCTTT. It codes for CASSHGRQGNTEAFF.

The chain joins TRBV6-1 to TRBJ1-2, with 8 bases aligning to TRBD1. Per the germline V gene, CDR1 is MNHNS and CDR2 is SASEGT. The CDR3 runs to 14 residues. The V and J ends lost 10 bases and 5 bases, in that order; junction bases with no gene match: 12. This CDR3 reads CANTDRGLRYGYTF. The CDR3 DNA is TGTGCCAACACCGACAGGGGACTTAGGTATGGCTACACCTTC.

This clone was picked up one time. This rearrangement joins TRBV7-6 to TRBJ2-3; D remains ambiguous. The germline V and J ends were trimmed by 2 bases and 1 base, with 4 bases remaining between them. From germline, CDR1 is SGHVS and CDR2 FNYEAQ. CDR3 size: 13 residues. In DNA, the CDR3 is TGTGCCAGCAGCTTACAGGGCACAGATACGCAGTATTTT. Its translation: CASSLQGTDTQYF. Drawing the rest from reference TRBV7-6 and TRBJ2-3, the complete variable domain is GAGVSQSPRYKVTKRGQDVALRCDPISGHVSLYWYRQALGQGPEFLTYFNYEAQQDKSGLPNDRFSAERPEGSISTLTIQRTEQRDSAMYRCASSLQGTDTQYFGPGTRLTVL.

Notes on this clone: Additional DNA sequences in this sample encode the identical CDR3. This chain uses TRBV10-3 with TRBJ2-3, with 7 bases lining up with TRBD2. Germline V gives CDR1 ENHRY, CDR2 SYGVKD. The CDR3 totals 13 residues. V shed 2 bases and J 6 bases; nucleotides not matched to a gene: 2. The CDR3 coding sequence is TGTGCCATCAGTGAGAGTAGCGGGGATACGCAGTATTTT. Its translation is CAISESSGDTQYF.

This clone was found a few times. This chain joins TRBV19 and TRBJ1-4; D gene ambiguous. V lost 1 base to trimming and J lost 4 bases, with 4 bases between them. This CDR3 contains 13 residues. Looked up from germline, CDR1 is LNHDA and CDR2 is SQIVND (reference sequence). The CDR3 DNA is TGTGCCAGTAGTATAGTTGGTAATGAAAAACTGTTTTTT. Its translation: CASSIVGNEKLFF.

The chain couples TRBV6-6 to TRBJ2-3, with unresolved D. Germline CDR1 is MNHNY and CDR2 is SVGAGI (reference sequence). The V and J ends lost 6 bases and 7 bases respectively, with 11 bases between them. CDR3 size: 12 residues. CDR3 nucleotides: TGTGCCAGCAGAGACCAGCTAAATACGCAGTATTTT. This gives the protein CASRDQLNTQYF.

This clone was seen only a few times. V is TRBV10-3 and J is TRBJ1-5; D may be TRBD1 (6 bases). V was shortened by 3 bases and J by 3 bases, with 15 bases between the two germline ends. Germline V gives CDR1 ENHRY, CDR2 SYGVKD. This CDR3 is built from 16 residues. The CDR3 spells CAISEGGQAPNQPQHF. CDR3 DNA: TGTGCCATCAGTGAAGGGGGGCAGGCCCCCAATCAGCCCCAGCATTTT.

J is TRBJ2-1 and V is TRBV30; D is uncertain. This CDR3 is built from 14 residues. The germline gives CDR1 GTSNPN, CDR2 SVGIG (reference sequence). With 2 bases removed from V and 4 bases from J, the gap between germline ends came to 12 bases. The DNA for the CDR3 is TGTGCCTGGAGTTGGAGCAGCCCATACAATGAGCAGTTCTTC. Translating gives CAWSWSSPYNEQFF.